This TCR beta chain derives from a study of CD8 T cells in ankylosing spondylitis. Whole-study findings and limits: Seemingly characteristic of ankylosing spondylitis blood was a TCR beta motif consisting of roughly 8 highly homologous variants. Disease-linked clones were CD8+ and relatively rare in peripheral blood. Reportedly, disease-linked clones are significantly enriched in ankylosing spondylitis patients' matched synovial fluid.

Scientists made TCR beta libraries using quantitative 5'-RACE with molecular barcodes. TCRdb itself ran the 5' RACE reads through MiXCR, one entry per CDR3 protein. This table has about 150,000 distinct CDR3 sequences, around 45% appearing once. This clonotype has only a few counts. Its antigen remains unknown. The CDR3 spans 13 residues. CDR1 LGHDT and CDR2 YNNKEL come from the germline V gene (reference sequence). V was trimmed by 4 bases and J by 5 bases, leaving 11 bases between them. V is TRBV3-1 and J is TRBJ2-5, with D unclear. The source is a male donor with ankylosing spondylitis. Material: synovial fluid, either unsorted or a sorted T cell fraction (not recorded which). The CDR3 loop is CASSPRVEETQYF. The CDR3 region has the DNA TGTGCCAGCAGCCCCCGGGTGGAGGAGACCCAGTACTTC.